This T cell receptor beta chain was observed in a study of CD8+CD57+ T cells in acquired aplastic anemia. Turning to the study itself: The study obtained an average of around 2.9 ug of DNA from sorted CD4+ and CD8+ cells.

On this clonotype: Its cognate antigen is unknown.

Overall study findings and caveats: It was found that twenty-nine CD8+ CDR3 sequences were shared between patients and controls. A significant difference in CD8+ Simpson's diversity between patients and controls was not found.

Genomic DNA provided the template from which TCR beta VDJ and CDR3 profiles were obtained. One entry per CDR3 protein, called by TCRdb with MiXCR from the reads. The data show 300,000 or so distinct CDR3 sequences, roughly 53% seen once. Patients included in sequencing had previously demonstrated CD8+CD57+ cell expansion by flow cytometry. Sequenced material: sorted CD4+, CD8+, or CD8+CD57+ T cells (not recorded which) from PBMCs. The sequence came from a human donor with aplastic anemia.

The CDR3 DNA follows: TGCAGCGGGTGGCTTGGGAACACTGAAGCTTTCTTT. This encodes CSGWLGNTEAFF. V usage is TRBV29-1 and J usage is TRBJ1-1; D remains unclear. V was clipped by 7 bases and J by 1 base, with 10 bases between them. The CDR3 sequence is 12 residues long. Looked up from germline, CDR1 is SQVTM and CDR2 is ANQGSEA.